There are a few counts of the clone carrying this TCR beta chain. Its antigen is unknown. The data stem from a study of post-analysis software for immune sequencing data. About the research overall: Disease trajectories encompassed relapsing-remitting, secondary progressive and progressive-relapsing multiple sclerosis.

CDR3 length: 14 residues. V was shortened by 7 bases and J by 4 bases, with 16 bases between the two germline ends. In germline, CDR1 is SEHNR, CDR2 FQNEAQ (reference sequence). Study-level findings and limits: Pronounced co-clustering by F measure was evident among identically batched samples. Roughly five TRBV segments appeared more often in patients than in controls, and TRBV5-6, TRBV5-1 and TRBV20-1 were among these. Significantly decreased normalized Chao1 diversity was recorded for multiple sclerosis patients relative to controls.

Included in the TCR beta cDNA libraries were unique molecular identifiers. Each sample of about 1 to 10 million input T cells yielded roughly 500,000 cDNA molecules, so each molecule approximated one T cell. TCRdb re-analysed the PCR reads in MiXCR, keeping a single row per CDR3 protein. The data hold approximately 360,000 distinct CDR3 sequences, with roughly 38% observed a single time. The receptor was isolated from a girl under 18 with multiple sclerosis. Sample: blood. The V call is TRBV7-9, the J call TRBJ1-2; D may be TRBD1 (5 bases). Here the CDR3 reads CASTPPGAFYGYTF. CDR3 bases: TGTGCCAGCACCCCGCCCGGGGCGTTCTATGGCTACACCTTC.